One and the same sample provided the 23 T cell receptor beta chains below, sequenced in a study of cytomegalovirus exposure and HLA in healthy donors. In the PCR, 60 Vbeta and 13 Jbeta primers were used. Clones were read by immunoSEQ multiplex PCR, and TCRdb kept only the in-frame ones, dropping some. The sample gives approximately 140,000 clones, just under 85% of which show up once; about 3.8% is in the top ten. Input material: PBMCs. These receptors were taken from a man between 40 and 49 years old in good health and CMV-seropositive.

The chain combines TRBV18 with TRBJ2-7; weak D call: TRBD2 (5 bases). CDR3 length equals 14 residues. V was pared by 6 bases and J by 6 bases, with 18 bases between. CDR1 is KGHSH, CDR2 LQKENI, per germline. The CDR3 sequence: CASSPPGRAGEQYF. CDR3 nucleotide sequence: TGTGCCAGCTCGCCCCCGGGAAGGGCGGGCGAGCAGTACTTC. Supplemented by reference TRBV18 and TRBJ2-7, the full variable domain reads NAGVMQNPRHLVRRRGQEARLRCSPMKGHSHVYWYRQLPEEGLKFMVYLQKENIIDESGMPKERFSAEFPKEGPSILRIQQVVRGDSAAYFCASSPPGRAGEQYFGPGTRLTVT.

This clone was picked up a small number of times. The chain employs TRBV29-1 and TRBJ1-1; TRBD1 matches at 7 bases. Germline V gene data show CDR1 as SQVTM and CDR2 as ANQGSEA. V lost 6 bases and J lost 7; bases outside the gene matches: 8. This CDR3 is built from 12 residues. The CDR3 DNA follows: TGCAGCGTGATGACAGGGCTTGTTGAAGCTTTCTTT. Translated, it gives CSVMTGLVEAFF.

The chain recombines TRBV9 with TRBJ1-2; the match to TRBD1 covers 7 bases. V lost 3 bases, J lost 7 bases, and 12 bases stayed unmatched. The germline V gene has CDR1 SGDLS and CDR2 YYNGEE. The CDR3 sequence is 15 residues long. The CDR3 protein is CASSATGHMGSGYTF. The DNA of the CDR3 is TGTGCCAGCAGCGCGACAGGGCACATGGGGTCTGGCTACACCTTC.

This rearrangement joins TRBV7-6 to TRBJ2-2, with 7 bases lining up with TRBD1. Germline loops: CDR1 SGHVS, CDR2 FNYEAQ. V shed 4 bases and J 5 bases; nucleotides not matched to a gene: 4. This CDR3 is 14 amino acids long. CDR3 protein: CASSYRDSTGELFF. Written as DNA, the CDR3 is TGTGCCAGCAGCTACCGGGACAGTACCGGGGAGCTGTTTTTT.

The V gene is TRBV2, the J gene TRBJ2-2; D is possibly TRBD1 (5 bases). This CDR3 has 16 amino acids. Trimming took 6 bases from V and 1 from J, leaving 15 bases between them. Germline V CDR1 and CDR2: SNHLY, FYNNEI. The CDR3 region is CASSPRTNMNTGELFF. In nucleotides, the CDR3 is TGTGCCAGCAGCCCAAGGACAAATATGAACACCGGGGAGCTGTTTTTT.

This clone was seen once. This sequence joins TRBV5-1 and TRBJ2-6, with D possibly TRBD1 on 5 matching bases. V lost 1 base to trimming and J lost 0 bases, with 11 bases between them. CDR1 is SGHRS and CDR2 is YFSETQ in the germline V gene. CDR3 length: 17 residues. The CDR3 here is CASSLSGLSSGANVLTF. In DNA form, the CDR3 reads TGCGCCAGCAGCTTGTCAGGGCTGAGCTCTGGGGCCAACGTCCTGACTTTC.

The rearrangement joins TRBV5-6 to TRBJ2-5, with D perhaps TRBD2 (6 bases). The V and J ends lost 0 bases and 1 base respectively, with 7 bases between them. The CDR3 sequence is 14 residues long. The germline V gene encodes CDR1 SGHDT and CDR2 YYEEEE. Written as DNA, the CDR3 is TGTGCCAGCAGCTTGGTACTAGCCCAAGAGACCCAGTACTTC. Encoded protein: CASSLVLAQETQYF.

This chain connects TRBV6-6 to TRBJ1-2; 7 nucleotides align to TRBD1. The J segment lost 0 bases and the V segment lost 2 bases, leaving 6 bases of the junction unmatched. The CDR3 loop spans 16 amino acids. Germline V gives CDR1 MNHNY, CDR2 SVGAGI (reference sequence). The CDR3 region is CASSYERQGTNYGYTF. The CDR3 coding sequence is TGTGCCAGCAGTTACGAACGACAGGGAACTAACTATGGCTACACCTTC.

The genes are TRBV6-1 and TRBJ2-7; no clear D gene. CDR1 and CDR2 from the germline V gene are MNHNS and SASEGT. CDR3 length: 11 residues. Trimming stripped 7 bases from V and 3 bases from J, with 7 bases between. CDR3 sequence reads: CASTSYYEQYF. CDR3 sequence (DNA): TGTGCCAGCACCTCCTACTACGAGCAGTACTTC.

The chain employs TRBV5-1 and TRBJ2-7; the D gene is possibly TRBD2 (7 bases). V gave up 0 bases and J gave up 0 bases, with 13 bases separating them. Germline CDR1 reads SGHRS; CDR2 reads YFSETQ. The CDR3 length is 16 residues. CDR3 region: CASSLVRGGSSYEQYF. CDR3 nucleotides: TGCGCCAGCAGCTTGGTTAGGGGGGGAAGCTCCTACGAGCAGTACTTC.

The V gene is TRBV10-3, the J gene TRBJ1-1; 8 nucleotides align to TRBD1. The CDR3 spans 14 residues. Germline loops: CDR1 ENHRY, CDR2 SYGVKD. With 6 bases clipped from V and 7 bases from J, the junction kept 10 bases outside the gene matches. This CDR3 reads CAIRGGQEWGEAFF. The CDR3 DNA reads TGTGCCATCAGGGGGGGACAGGAGTGGGGTGAAGCTTTCTTT.

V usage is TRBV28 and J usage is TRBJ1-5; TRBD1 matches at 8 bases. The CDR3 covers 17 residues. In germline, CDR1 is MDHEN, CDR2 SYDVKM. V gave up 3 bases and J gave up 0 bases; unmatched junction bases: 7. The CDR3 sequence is CASSLGQAPYSNQPQHF. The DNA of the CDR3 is TGTGCCAGCAGTTTGGGACAGGCCCCGTATAGCAATCAGCCCCAGCATTTT. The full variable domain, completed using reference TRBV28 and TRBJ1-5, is DVKVTQSSRYLVKRTGEKVFLECVQDMDHENMFWYRQDPGLGLRLIYFSYDVKMKEKGDIPEGYSVSREKKERFSLILESASTNQTSMYLCASSLGQAPYSNQPQHFGDGTRLSIL.

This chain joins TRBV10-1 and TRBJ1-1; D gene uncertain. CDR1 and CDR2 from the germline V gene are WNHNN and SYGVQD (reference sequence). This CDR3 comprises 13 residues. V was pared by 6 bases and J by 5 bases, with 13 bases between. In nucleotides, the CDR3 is TGCGCCAGCAGAGCGGGCGGCGGGACTGAAGCTTTCTTT. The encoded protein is CASRAGGGTEAFF.

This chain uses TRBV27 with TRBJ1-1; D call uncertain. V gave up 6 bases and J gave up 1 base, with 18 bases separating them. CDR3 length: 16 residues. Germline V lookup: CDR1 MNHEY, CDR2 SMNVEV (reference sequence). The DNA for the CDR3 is TGTGCCAGCAGCTCTCGGGTGGGGAGCCCGAACACTGAAGCTTTCTTT. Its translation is CASSSRVGSPNTEAFF.

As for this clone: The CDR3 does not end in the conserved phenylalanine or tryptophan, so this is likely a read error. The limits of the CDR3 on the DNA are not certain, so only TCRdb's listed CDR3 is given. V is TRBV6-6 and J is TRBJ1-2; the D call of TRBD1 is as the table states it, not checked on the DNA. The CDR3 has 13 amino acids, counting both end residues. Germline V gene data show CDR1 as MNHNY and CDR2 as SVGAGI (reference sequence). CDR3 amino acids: CASTPPGGDSRLS.

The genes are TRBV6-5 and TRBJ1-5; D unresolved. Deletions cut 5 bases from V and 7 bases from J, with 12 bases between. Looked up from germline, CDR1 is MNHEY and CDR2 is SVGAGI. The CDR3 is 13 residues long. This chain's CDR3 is CASSVNERQPQHF. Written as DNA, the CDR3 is TGTGCCAGCAGTGTGAATGAGAGGCAGCCCCAGCATTTT.

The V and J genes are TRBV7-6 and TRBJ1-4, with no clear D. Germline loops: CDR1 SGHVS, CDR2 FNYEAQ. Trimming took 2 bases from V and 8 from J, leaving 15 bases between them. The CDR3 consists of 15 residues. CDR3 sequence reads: CASSLFGTASEKLFF. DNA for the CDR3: TGTGCCAGCAGCTTATTTGGTACAGCAAGCGAAAAACTGTTTTTT.

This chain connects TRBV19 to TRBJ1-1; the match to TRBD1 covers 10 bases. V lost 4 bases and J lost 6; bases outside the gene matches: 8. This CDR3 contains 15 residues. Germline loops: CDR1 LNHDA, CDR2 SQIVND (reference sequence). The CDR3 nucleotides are TGTGCCAGTAGTACCCGGGACAGGGGTGAATCTGAAGCTTTCTTT. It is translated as CASSTRDRGESEAFF. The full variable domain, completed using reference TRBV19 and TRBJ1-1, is DGGITQSPKYLFRKEGQNVTLSCEQNLNHDAMYWYRQDPGQGLRLIYYSQIVNDFQKGDIAEGYSVSREKKESFPLTVTSAQKNPTAFYLCASSTRDRGESEAFFGQGTRLTVV.

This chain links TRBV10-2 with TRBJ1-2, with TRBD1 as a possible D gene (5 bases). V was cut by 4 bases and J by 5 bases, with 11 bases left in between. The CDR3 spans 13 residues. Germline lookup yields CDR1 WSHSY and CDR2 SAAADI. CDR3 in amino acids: CASSGQGKYGYTF. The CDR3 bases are TGCGCCAGCAGTGGCCAGGGAAAGTATGGCTACACCTTC.

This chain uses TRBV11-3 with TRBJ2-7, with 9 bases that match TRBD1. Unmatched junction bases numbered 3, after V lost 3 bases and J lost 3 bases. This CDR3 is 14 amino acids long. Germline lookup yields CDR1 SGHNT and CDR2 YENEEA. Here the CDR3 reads CASSFWDRVYEQYF. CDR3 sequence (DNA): TGTGCCAGCAGCTTCTGGGACAGGGTCTACGAGCAGTACTTC.

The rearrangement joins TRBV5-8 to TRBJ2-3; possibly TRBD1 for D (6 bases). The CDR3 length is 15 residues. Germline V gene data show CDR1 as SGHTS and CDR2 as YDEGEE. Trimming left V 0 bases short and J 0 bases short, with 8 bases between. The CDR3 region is CASSLADSSTDTQYF. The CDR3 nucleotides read TGTGCCAGCAGCTTGGCGGACAGTAGCACAGATACGCAGTATTTT.

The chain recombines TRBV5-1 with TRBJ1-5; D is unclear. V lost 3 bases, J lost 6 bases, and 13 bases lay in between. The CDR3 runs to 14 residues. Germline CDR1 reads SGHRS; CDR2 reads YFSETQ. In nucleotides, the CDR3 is TGCGCCAGCAGCTACGACTCGACGGGTCAGCCCCAGCATTTT. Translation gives CASSYDSTGQPQHF.

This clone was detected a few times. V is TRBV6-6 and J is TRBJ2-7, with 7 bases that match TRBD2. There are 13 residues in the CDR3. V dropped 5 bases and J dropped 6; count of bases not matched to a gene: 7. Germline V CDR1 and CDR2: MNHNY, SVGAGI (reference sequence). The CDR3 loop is CASSQGGQLEQYF. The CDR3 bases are TGTGCCAGCAGTCAGGGAGGGCAGCTCGAGCAGTACTTC.